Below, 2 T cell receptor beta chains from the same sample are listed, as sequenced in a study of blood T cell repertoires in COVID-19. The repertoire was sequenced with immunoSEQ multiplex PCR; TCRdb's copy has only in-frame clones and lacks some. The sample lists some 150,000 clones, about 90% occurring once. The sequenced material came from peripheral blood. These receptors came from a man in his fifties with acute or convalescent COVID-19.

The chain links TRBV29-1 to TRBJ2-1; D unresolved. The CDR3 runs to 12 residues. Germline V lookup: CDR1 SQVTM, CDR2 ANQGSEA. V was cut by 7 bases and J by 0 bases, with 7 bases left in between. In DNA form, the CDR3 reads TGCAGCGGAATGAGCTCCTACAATGAGCAGTTCTTC. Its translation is CSGMSSYNEQFF.

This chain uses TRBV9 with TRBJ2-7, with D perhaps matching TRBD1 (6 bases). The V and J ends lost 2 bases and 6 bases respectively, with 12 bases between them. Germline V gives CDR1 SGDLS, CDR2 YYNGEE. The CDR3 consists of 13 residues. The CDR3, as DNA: TGTGCCAGCAGCGTGAAGATAGGGGGCGAGCAGTACTTC. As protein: CASSVKIGGEQYF.